The entry that follows covers one T cell receptor beta chain sequence. TCRdb used MiXCR to reprocess the 5' RACE reads, holding one entry per CDR3 protein. The table lists 35,000 to 50,000 distinct CDR3 sequences, around 28% of them singletons. Germline V lookup: CDR1 SNHLY, CDR2 FYNNEI. There are 14 residues in the CDR3. V shed 8 bases, J shed 0 bases, and the junction held 4 bases outside the gene matches. CD4+CD45RO+CD25- cells were isolated as memory CD4+ T cells. The sequenced sample was tumor-infiltrating memory CD4+ T cells sorted from the breast tumor. Stated subset: memory CD4+ T cells, CD4+CD45RO+CD25-. The chain employs TRBV2 and TRBJ1-1; 9 bases map to TRBD1. The clonotype was recovered from a female donor with breast cancer. The CDR3 is CASSGQGMNTEAFF. DNA of the CDR3: TGTGCCAGCTCCGGACAGGGGATGAACACTGAAGCTTTCTTT. The whole variable domain, remainder taken from reference TRBV2 and TRBJ1-1, is EPEVTQTPSHQVTQMGQEVILRCVPISNHLYFYWYRQILGQKVEFLVSFYNNEISEKSEIFDDQFSVERPDGSNFTLKIRSTKLEDSAMYFCASSGQGMNTEAFFGQGTRLTVV.